The 10 T cell receptor beta chains below come from one sample, sequenced in a study of cytomegalovirus exposure and HLA in healthy donors. PCR employed 60 Vbeta and 13 Jbeta primers. Clones were read by immunoSEQ multiplex PCR, and TCRdb kept only the in-frame ones, dropping some. The sample shows more than 110,000 clones, over 75% of them seen only once. Material: PBMCs. All receptors derive from a man aged 25 to 40 in good health and CMV-seronegative.

V usage is TRBV4-1 and J usage is TRBJ2-7; 8 nucleotides match TRBD2. Germline V gene sequence: CDR1 MGHRA, CDR2 YSYEKL. V dropped 0 bases and J dropped 3; count of bases not matched to a gene: 7. This CDR3 region has 16 residues. CDR3 residues: CASSQDVTSGFYEQYF. The CDR3 bases are TGCGCCAGCAGCCAAGATGTCACTAGCGGATTCTACGAGCAGTACTTC.

On this clone: A read error may produce the germline difference seen at one junction end. V gene TRBV27 combines with J gene TRBJ2-7; TRBD1 matches 8 bases. The CDR3 has 14 amino acids. CDR1 is MNHEY, CDR2 SMNVEV, per germline (reference sequence). This CDR3 is CASSTGTGSFAPIF. DNA for the CDR3: TGTGCCAGCAGTACCGGGACAGGTAGTTTCGCCCCCATCTTC.

The V call is TRBV10-1, the J call TRBJ2-3, with TRBD2 matching 10 bases. CDR1 and CDR2 (germline): WNHNN, SYGVQD (reference sequence). CDR3 size: 16 residues. The V gene end was trimmed by 3 bases and the J gene end by 2 bases; junction bases not matched to a gene: 5. The CDR3 coding sequence is TGCGCCAGCAGTGACGGTAGCGGGGGGTACACAGATACGCAGTATTTT. This gives the protein CASSDGSGGYTDTQYF.

V is TRBV5-1 and J is TRBJ2-7; 10 bases match TRBD1. Unmatched junction bases numbered 4, after V lost 4 bases and J lost 3 bases. Germline V gene sequence: CDR1 SGHRS, CDR2 YFSETQ. There are 14 residues in the CDR3. CDR3 protein: CASSPGQGDYEQYF. CDR3 bases: TGCGCCAGCAGCCCCGGACAGGGGGACTACGAGCAGTACTTC.

Of note for this clone: The junction shows a germline mismatch at one end, possibly a read error. This chain joins TRBV7-7 and TRBJ2-7; D is ambiguous. The germline gives CDR1 SSHAT, CDR2 FNYEAQ (reference sequence). The length of the CDR3 is 15 residues. CDR3: CASSLYPGTSYEQYF. In nucleotides, the CDR3 is TGTGCTAGCAGCTTATACCCCGGTACTTCCTACGAGCAGTACTTC.

The V gene is TRBV2, the J gene TRBJ1-4; the D gene is possibly TRBD1 (6 bases). The CDR3 runs 14 residues. V lost 6 bases to trimming and J lost 3 bases, with 11 bases between them. CDR1 is SNHLY and CDR2 is FYNNEI in the germline V gene. The CDR3 region has the DNA TGTGCCAGCAGGGTGGGACACCCTAATGAAAAACTGTTTTTT. This translates into CASRVGHPNEKLFF.

A few counts support this clone. The chain links TRBV5-1 to TRBJ2-7; weak D call: TRBD1 (5 bases). V lost 4 bases and J 3 bases, leaving 14 bases between the germline ends. This CDR3 is 14 amino acids long. Germline V CDR1 and CDR2: SGHRS, YFSETQ. The CDR3 spells CASSLDMGFYEQYF. The CDR3 DNA follows: TGCGCCAGCAGCCTGGACATGGGCTTCTACGAGCAGTACTTC.

V and J are TRBV2 and TRBJ2-7; 11 positions match TRBD1. The CDR3 covers 15 residues. V shed 8 bases and J 5 bases; nucleotides not matched to a gene: 11. Germline V CDR1 and CDR2: SNHLY, FYNNEI. Here the CDR3 DNA reads TGTGCCAGCTCCTCCCCGGGACAGGGGGGACACGAGCAGTACTTC. Translation gives CASSSPGQGGHEQYF.

V is TRBV2 and J is TRBJ2-5, with TRBD2 as a possible D gene (9 bases). Trimming removed 7 bases from V and 7 bases from J, with 31 bases in between. There are 18 residues in the CDR3. Germline CDR1 and CDR2: SNHLY and FYNNEI. The CDR3 coding sequence is TGTGCCAGCAAGCGGACAGGGATGACAGCGGGAGGAGAAGGGACCCAGTACTTC. As protein: CASKRTGMTAGGEGTQYF.

The rearrangement joins TRBV29-1 to TRBJ1-2; D remains ambiguous. Germline V gene data show CDR1 as SQVTM and CDR2 as ANQGSEA. The CDR3 length is 12 residues. V lost 4 bases to trimming and J lost 4 bases, with 10 bases between them. CDR3 nucleotide sequence: TGCAGCGTTGGGCAGCGCGCCTATGGCTACACCTTC. Translated, it gives CSVGQRAYGYTF.